Below, one TCR beta chain is given with its context. No antigen is known for it. This entry comes from a study of identical twins. Study-wide results and caveats: Analyses based on zero insertions could be partly confounded by invariant MAIT and iNKT cells. Beta out-of-frame sequences showed weaker excess twin sharing.

A universal primer site came from template switching; cDNA carried unique molecular identifiers. TCRdb re-called the 5' RACE reads through MiXCR, storing one row per CDR3 protein. The sample has under 500,000 distinct CDR3 sequences; roughly an eighth are singletons. V was cut by 6 bases and J by 1 base, with 4 bases left in between. This CDR3 contains 12 residues. Germline V lookup: CDR1 MGHDK, CDR2 SYGVNS. These data were likewise used in another study, on yellow fever vaccine responses in identical twins.

Sequencing was done on a sample of CD4+ T cells sorted from blood. This sequence was found in a woman between 18 and 29 years old in good health. The chain employs TRBV25-1 and TRBJ1-3; D not certain. CDR3 bases: TGTGCCAGCAGGGGTTCTGGAAACACCATATATTTT. This translates into CASRGSGNTIYF. The full variable domain, in which reference TRBV25-1 and TRBJ1-3 provide the parts outside the CDR3, is EADIYQTPRYLVIGTGKKITLECSQTMGHDKMYWYQQDPGMELHLIHYSYGVNSTEKGDLSSESTVSRIRTEHFPLTLESARPSHTSQYLCASRGSGNTIYFGEGSWLTVV.